The 20 T cell receptor beta chains in this list originate from one sample, sequenced in a study of T-cell memory formation after mild COVID-19. TCRdb re-called the 5' RACE reads through MiXCR, storing one row per CDR3 protein. In the table there are roughly 350,000 distinct CDR3 sequences, approximately 29% of which are singletons. The material sequenced was PBMCs or a T cell subset sorted from them (not recorded which). The receptors shown here come from an adult woman who had mild COVID-19 (a few samples of this study predate the infection). Cell type and time point are not known.

V and J are TRBV4-1 and TRBJ2-4; 7 nucleotides line up with TRBD1. The ends lost 1 base at V and 0 bases at J; junction bases unmatched: 6. In germline, CDR1 is MGHRA, CDR2 YSYEKL. The CDR3 is 17 amino acids. Here the CDR3 reads CASSQANRGQAKNIQYF. The DNA for the CDR3 is TGCGCCAGCAGCCAAGCCAACAGGGGACAAGCCAAAAACATTCAGTACTTC.

In this sample, this clonotype turned up a few times. V gene TRBV7-2 combines with J gene TRBJ1-1, with D unresolved. The CDR3 spans 16 residues. Germline V CDR1 and CDR2: SGHTA, FQGNSA. V lost 1 base and J 1 base, leaving 13 bases between the germline ends. CDR3: CASSLVRTYKNTEAFF. The CDR3 nucleotides are TGTGCCAGCAGCTTAGTGCGGACGTATAAGAACACTGAAGCTTTCTTT.

The gene calls are TRBV12-5 and TRBJ1-2; D not resolved. Trimming removed 0 bases at V and 4 bases at J, with 9 bases between. The CDR3 runs 14 residues. CDR1 is LGHNT, CDR2 FRNRAP, per germline. CDR3 DNA: TGTGCTAGTGGTTTGGTAGGGCACGTCTATGGCTACACCTTC. Amino acids: CASGLVGHVYGYTF.

This clonotype was counted only a few times. The chain has TRBV4-2 and TRBJ2-3; 11 bases agree with TRBD2. The CDR3 spans 15 residues. Trimming cost V 5 bases and J 4 bases; bases outside gene matches: 5. Germline values: CDR1 LGHNA, CDR2 YNFKEQ. The chain's CDR3 is CASSDSGGAADTQYF. Here the CDR3 DNA reads TGTGCCAGCAGCGATAGCGGGGGGGCAGCAGATACGCAGTATTTT.

The V and J genes are TRBV25-1 and TRBJ2-2; the D is unclear. Trimming stripped 3 bases from V and 6 bases from J, with 14 bases between. There are 15 residues in the CDR3. Germline CDR1 and CDR2: MGHDK and SYGVNS. The CDR3 coding sequence is TGTGCCAGCAGTGATCCCTCGCGGCACTCCGGGGAGCTGTTTTTT. It codes for CASSDPSRHSGELFF.

This clonotype was observed a few times. The V call is TRBV29-1, the J call TRBJ1-1, with TRBD1 matching 8 bases. The CDR3 covers 13 residues. The V and J ends lost 7 bases and 0 bases, in that order; junction bases with no gene match: 4. Germline V CDR1 and CDR2: SQVTM, ANQGSEA. The CDR3 here is CSGADRVNTEAFF. The CDR3 DNA sequence: TGCAGCGGCGCGGACAGGGTGAACACTGAAGCTTTCTTT.

This clonotype was seen ten or more times. The genes are TRBV11-3 and TRBJ2-1; 8 bases map to TRBD2. The CDR3 loop spans 15 amino acids. J lost 5 bases, V lost 1 base, and 4 bases had no gene match. Germline lookup yields CDR1 SGHNT and CDR2 YENEEA. CDR3 sequence (DNA): TGTGCCAGCAGCTTAGCGGGGGGGGTCCACAATGAGCAGTTCTTC. Translating it yields CASSLAGGVHNEQFF.

The chain uses TRBV5-1 and TRBJ2-7, with D maybe TRBD1 (6 bases). Germline V gene sequence: CDR1 SGHRS, CDR2 YFSETQ. With 1 base removed from V and 3 bases from J, the gap between germline ends came to 11 bases. CDR3 size: 14 residues. The CDR3 DNA reads as TGCGCCAGCAGCTTGTCTGGGGGCGTCTACGAGCAGTACTTC. This encodes CASSLSGGVYEQYF.

The rearrangement joins TRBV6-2 or TRBV6-3 to TRBJ2-1; no clear D. The CDR3 has 13 residues. Trimming left V 2 bases short and J 9 bases short, with 11 bases between. The V gene's germline CDR1 is MNHEY and CDR2 SVGEGT. The CDR3 sequence is CASSYPLKSEQFF. The CDR3, as DNA: TGTGCCAGCAGTTACCCTCTTAAGTCTGAGCAGTTCTTC.

This chain links TRBV4-1 with TRBJ1-1, with no clear D. The CDR3 is 16 residues long. CDR1 and CDR2 from the germline V gene are MGHRA and YSYEKL. V lost 0 bases to trimming and J lost 1 base, with 12 bases between them. CDR3 region: CASSQDGREGNTEAFF. In DNA form, the CDR3 reads TGCGCCAGCAGCCAAGACGGTCGAGAGGGGAACACTGAAGCTTTCTTT.

This clonotype was observed a few times. V and J are TRBV20-1 and TRBJ2-7; 8 bases line up with TRBD2. The CDR3 length is 12 residues. Per germline, CDR1 DFQATT and CDR2 SNEGSKA (reference sequence). V lost 6 bases, J lost 6 bases, and 7 bases stayed unmatched. DNA for the CDR3: TGCAGTGCACCTGGACTAGCAGCCGAGCAGTACTTC. Its translation: CSAPGLAAEQYF.

This clonotype was seen a few times. CDR3 loop: CASSTGAGNYEQYF. The DNA of the CDR3 is TGTGCCAGCTCTACAGGAGCGGGGAACTACGAGCAGTACTTC. V and J are TRBV28 and TRBJ2-7; 7 positions match TRBD2. The CDR3 is 14 residues long. V lost 8 bases to trimming and J lost 3 bases; unmatched junction nucleotides: 10. From germline, CDR1 is MDHEN and CDR2 SYDVKM.

The rearrangement links TRBV29-1 to TRBJ1-1; D unresolved. Germline-derived CDR1 and CDR2 are SQVTM and ANQGSEA. The CDR3 totals 14 residues. V lost 4 bases, J lost 6 bases, and 18 bases lay in between. CDR3 nucleotides: TGCAGCGTTGGTAGAGCCCAAGGTATCGCTGAAGCTTTCTTT. Amino acids: CSVGRAQGIAEAFF.

The chain uses TRBV6-5 and TRBJ2-7, with TRBD2 matching 12 bases. The V and J ends lost 2 bases and 6 bases, in that order; junction bases with no gene match: 2. The CDR3 extends over 14 amino acids. The V gene's germline CDR1 is MNHEY and CDR2 SVGAGI. The CDR3 bases are TGTGCCAGCAGTTACCGGGGACTAGCGGGCGAGCAGTACTTC. It yields the protein CASSYRGLAGEQYF.

In its sample, this clonotype was seen a few times. The chain has TRBV5-8 and TRBJ2-3; D is possibly TRBD1 or TRBD2 (6 bases each). The CDR3 length is 15 residues. V dropped 7 bases and J dropped 6 bases, with 21 bases sitting between them. CDR1 and CDR2 (germline): SGHTS, YDEGEE. CDR3 sequence reads: CASRISGVGGDTQYF. The CDR3, as DNA: TGTGCCAGCCGCATATCCGGGGTCGGGGGCGATACGCAGTATTTT.

The V and J genes are TRBV29-1 and TRBJ2-3; D ambiguous. Looked up from germline, CDR1 is SQVTM and CDR2 is ANQGSEA. The CDR3 runs 13 residues. V was cut by 3 bases and J by 2 bases, with 9 bases left in between. For the CDR3, the DNA is TGCAGCGTTGAGGGCGGATCCACAGATACGCAGTATTTT. Its translation: CSVEGGSTDTQYF.

This clonotype was found a few times. The genes are TRBV5-5 and TRBJ2-7; 9 bases are shared with TRBD1. The germline V gene has CDR1 SGHKS and CDR2 YYEKEE (reference sequence). With V trimmed by 3 bases and J by 6 bases, 10 bases remained unmatched. This CDR3 spans 15 amino acids. The CDR3: CASSSYGTGPSEQYF. CDR3 nucleotides: TGTGCCAGCAGCTCCTACGGGACAGGGCCCTCCGAGCAGTACTTC.

The CDR3 spells CASSQSQGADTQYF. Here the CDR3 DNA reads TGTGCCAGCAGCCAATCTCAGGGGGCAGATACGCAGTATTTT. This chain joins TRBV12-3 or TRBV12-4 and TRBJ2-3; the match to TRBD1 covers 7 bases. V shed 6 bases and J 4 bases; nucleotides not matched to a gene: 7. This CDR3 contains 14 residues.

The count of this clonotype is one. This chain links TRBV27 with TRBJ1-1, with D perhaps matching TRBD1 (6 bases). Germline V gene lookup returns CDR1 MNHEY and CDR2 SMNVEV (reference sequence). The V and J ends lost 3 bases and 4 bases respectively, with 12 bases between them. This CDR3 is 14 amino acids long. The CDR3 is CASSFFGQSTEAFF. CDR3 in DNA: TGTGCCAGCAGTTTTTTCGGACAGTCCACTGAAGCTTTCTTT.

This sequence joins TRBV15 and TRBJ2-3; D unresolved. Trimming stripped 5 bases from V and 4 bases from J, with 7 bases between. Germline assignment: CDR1 LNHNV and CDR2 YYDKDF (reference sequence). The CDR3 spans 12 residues. The CDR3 spells CATSHLSDTQYF. DNA of the CDR3: TGTGCCACCAGCCACTTGTCAGATACGCAGTATTTT.